This T cell receptor (beta chain) originates from a study of vaccination and CD4 T cells after COVID-19. Indicated treatment: approximately 9-day PBMC culture with coronavirus spike peptide pools or control peptides (ViraFEST assay). With respect to this clonotype: Its specificity is unknown.

Researchers used the Oncomine TCR Beta short-read assay to sequence DNA from cultured CD4+ T cells. TCRdb fed the PCR reads into MiXCR, producing one record per CDR3 protein. The sample carries 7,900 or so distinct CDR3 sequences, less than 80% recorded once. Germline lookup yields CDR1 DFQATT and CDR2 SNEGSKA (reference sequence). The CDR3 is 13 residues long. Trimming removed 0 bases at V and 6 bases at J, with 9 bases between. This sequence originates from a human donor with COVID-19. The chain is built from TRBV20-1 and TRBJ1-5; perhaps TRBD1 as D (6 bases). Sequenced material: cultured CD4+ T cells from blood, taken after SARS-CoV-2 vaccination. Written as DNA, the CDR3 is TGCAGTGCTAGAGATTTAGGGGGTCAGCCCCAGCATTTT. Translation: CSARDLGGQPQHF.